These 29 T cell receptor beta chains originate from one sample sequenced in a study of shared clonotypes between healthy human individuals. Here immunoSEQ multiplex PCR was the method, and the copy in TCRdb shows in-frame clones only, minus some. The sample records approximately 530,000 clones, 95% to 97% being singletons. The sample taken for sequencing was naive CD4+ T cells sorted from blood. Subset defined: CD45RA+ positively selected. Receptor source: a woman in her twenties or thirties in good health.

This sequence joins TRBV28 and TRBJ1-5; perhaps TRBD1 as D (6 bases). The CDR3 sequence is 17 residues long. The germline V and J ends were trimmed by 7 bases and 1 base, with 20 bases remaining between them. Germline loops: CDR1 MDHEN, CDR2 SYDVKM. In nucleotides, the CDR3 is TGTGCCAGCACCCCGGGGGCAGGACGCGGGAGCAATCAGCCCCAGCATTTT. This translates into CASTPGAGRGSNQPQHF. Supplemented by reference TRBV28 and TRBJ1-5, the full variable domain reads DVKVTQSSRYLVKRTGEKVFLECVQDMDHENMFWYRQDPGLGLRLIYFSYDVKMKEKGDIPEGYSVSREKKERFSLILESASTNQTSMYLCASTPGAGRGSNQPQHFGDGTRLSIL.

The chain has TRBV10-2 and TRBJ2-7, with 7 bases lining up with TRBD1. J was trimmed by 4 bases and V by 6 bases; bases with no gene match: 6. There are 13 residues in the CDR3. CDR1 is WSHSY and CDR2 is SAAADI in the germline V gene. CDR3 protein: CASSHQGVYEQYF. The CDR3 DNA is TGCGCCAGCAGCCACCAGGGGGTATACGAGCAGTACTTC.

This chain uses TRBV27 with TRBJ2-7, with D tentatively TRBD1 or TRBD2 (5 bases each). CDR1 MNHEY and CDR2 SMNVEV come from the germline V gene (reference sequence). V was trimmed by 2 bases and J by 2 bases, leaving 7 bases between them. The CDR3 spans 13 residues. This CDR3 is CASSLEGTYEQYF. For the CDR3, the DNA is TGTGCCAGCAGTTTAGAGGGGACCTACGAGCAGTACTTC.

The gene calls are TRBV5-1 and TRBJ2-1; TRBD2 matches at 7 bases. Germline V lookup: CDR1 SGHRS, CDR2 YFSETQ. The junction had 6 bases not matched to a gene; V was cut back by 0 bases and J by 6 bases. The CDR3 is 15 amino acids. The CDR3: CASSLAAGAVNEQFF. Here the CDR3 DNA reads TGCGCCAGCAGCTTGGCGGCGGGAGCGGTCAATGAGCAGTTCTTC.

This chain uses TRBV29-1 with TRBJ2-1; 9 bases line up with TRBD1. Germline CDR1 reads SQVTM; CDR2 reads ANQGSEA. This CDR3 is built from 12 residues. With 6 bases clipped from V and 9 bases from J, the junction kept 6 bases outside the gene matches. The CDR3 is CSVGTGIGEQFF. CDR3 sequence (DNA): TGCAGCGTAGGGACAGGGATTGGTGAGCAGTTCTTC.

A word on this clone: This sample also contains other DNA sequences that code for the same CDR3. The rearrangement uses TRBV27 and TRBJ2-7, with TRBD2 matching 12 bases. Losses at the gene ends were 6 bases for V and 2 bases for J; bases not matched to a gene: 5. Germline V gene sequence: CDR1 MNHEY, CDR2 SMNVEV (reference sequence). The CDR3 loop spans 15 amino acids. DNA for the CDR3: TGTGCCAGCAGACTAGCGGGAGGTAAAGCCTACGAGCAGTACTTC. This encodes CASRLAGGKAYEQYF.

Here the CDR3 DNA reads TGTGCCAGCAGCTTATCGGGACTAGCTGCGGGGGATACGCAGTATTTT. It is translated as CASSLSGLAAGDTQYF. V is TRBV5-4 and J is TRBJ2-3; 9 bases align to TRBD2. The V segment lost 2 bases and the J segment 6 bases; nucleotides outside the gene matches: 10. This CDR3 spans 16 amino acids. The germline V gene encodes CDR1 SGHNT and CDR2 YYREEE (reference sequence).

The rearrangement links TRBV10-3 to TRBJ2-5; TRBD1 might be the D (5 bases). With the DNA end fitting TRBJ2-7 better, the J assignment may be wrong. CDR1 and CDR2 (germline): ENHRY, SYGVKD. The CDR3 consists of 13 residues. This CDR3 reads CAIMTASSYEQYF. CDR3 nucleotide sequence: TGTGCCATCATGACAGCGAGCTCCTACGAGCAGTACTTC.

The chain employs TRBV6-1 and TRBJ1-2, with D possibly TRBD1 on 6 matching bases. From germline, CDR1 is MNHNS and CDR2 SASEGT. The V and J ends lost 5 bases and 4 bases respectively, with 8 bases between them. The CDR3 spans 12 residues. CDR3 sequence: CASSWDIYGYTF. The CDR3 DNA sequence: TGTGCCAGCAGTTGGGACATCTATGGCTACACCTTC.

This chain links TRBV28 with TRBJ2-1, with D perhaps matching TRBD2 (6 bases). Germline V gene data show CDR1 as MDHEN and CDR2 as SYDVKM. The CDR3 runs 16 residues. The V end lost 7 bases, the J end lost 4 bases, and 20 bases lay between the germline ends. The CDR3 nucleotides read TGTGCCAGCACTCCCGCATCTGGCGGGACTTACAATGAGCAGTTCTTC. Protein: CASTPASGGTYNEQFF.

The V call is TRBV19, the J call TRBJ2-7, with TRBD1 identical over 9 bases. This CDR3 is 13 amino acids long. V lost 5 bases to trimming and J lost 6 bases; unmatched junction nucleotides: 5. Germline values: CDR1 LNHDA, CDR2 SQIVND (reference sequence). CDR3 loop: CASSLGQGGEQYF. The CDR3 region has the DNA TGTGCCAGTAGTTTGGGACAGGGTGGCGAGCAGTACTTC.

The rearrangement joins TRBV9 to TRBJ2-7; D unresolved. CDR3 length: 14 amino acids. CDR1 SGDLS and CDR2 YYNGEE come from the germline V gene. Trimming removed 0 bases at V and 2 bases at J, with 9 bases between. CDR3 bases: TGTGCCAGCAGCGTAGGGGGTATAGCCTACGAGCAGTACTTC. Translating gives CASSVGGIAYEQYF.

The V call is TRBV9, the J call TRBJ2-1; either TRBD1 or TRBD2 may fit D (5 bases each). The V and J ends lost 3 bases and 1 base respectively, with 8 bases between them. Germline loops: CDR1 SGDLS, CDR2 YYNGEE. The CDR3 runs 14 residues. CDR3 residues: CASSARESYNEQFF. The DNA for the CDR3 is TGTGCCAGCAGCGCCAGGGAGTCCTACAATGAGCAGTTCTTC. Looking up the rest from reference TRBV9 and TRBJ2-1 gives the full variable domain: DSGVTQTPKHLITATGQRVTLRCSPRSGDLSVYWYQQSLDQGLQFLIQYYNGEERAKGNILERFSAQQFPDLHSELNLSSLELGDSALYFCASSARESYNEQFFGPGTRLTVL.

The rearrangement uses TRBV6-5 and TRBJ2-3; D gene uncertain. Trimming pared 6 bases from V and 0 bases from J, leaving 10 bases between. CDR3 length equals 14 residues. Looked up from germline, CDR1 is MNHEY and CDR2 is SVGAGI. The CDR3 region has the DNA TGTGCCAGCAGGGCCTTTACTAGCACAGATACGCAGTATTTT. This codes for CASRAFTSTDTQYF.

V is TRBV11-2 and J is TRBJ2-5, with TRBD2 identical over 8 bases. The J segment lost 1 base and the V segment lost 1 base, leaving 5 bases of the junction unmatched. Germline V lookup: CDR1 SGHAT, CDR2 FQNNGV. The length of the CDR3 is 16 residues. Here the CDR3 DNA reads TGTGCCAGCAGCTTAGGGCCGGGAGGGCTCCAAGAGACCCAGTACTTC. Translating gives CASSLGPGGLQETQYF.

This chain joins TRBV5-1 and TRBJ2-5, with TRBD2 matching 7 bases. V dropped 0 bases and J dropped 5; count of bases not matched to a gene: 10. Germline V gives CDR1 SGHRS, CDR2 YFSETQ. The CDR3 consists of 16 residues. The CDR3 is CASSLADVWEGETQYF. The CDR3 DNA sequence: TGCGCCAGCAGCTTGGCCGATGTGTGGGAGGGGGAGACCCAGTACTTC.

Concerning this clone: The identical CDR3 is also encoded by other nucleotide sequences in the sample. The chain joins TRBV5-4 to TRBJ2-7; the D is unclear. With 2 bases removed from V and 3 bases from J, the gap between germline ends came to 3 bases. Per germline, CDR1 SGHNT and CDR2 YYREEE (reference sequence). CDR3 length: 11 residues. The CDR3 is CASSLHYEQYF. The DNA for the CDR3 is TGTGCCAGCAGCTTACACTACGAGCAGTACTTC.

The rearrangement links TRBV5-1 to TRBJ2-5; no definite D call. The CDR3 extends over 13 amino acids. Germline-derived CDR1 and CDR2 are SGHRS and YFSETQ. Trimming stripped 4 bases from V and 1 base from J, with 8 bases between. This chain's CDR3 is CASSLSSQETQYF. The CDR3 nucleotides are TGCGCCAGCAGCCTTTCGAGCCAAGAGACCCAGTACTTC. Full variable domain (missing parts from reference TRBV5-1 and TRBJ2-5): KAGVTQTPRYLIKTRGQQVTLSCSPISGHRSVSWYQQTPGQGLQFLFEYFSETQRNKGNFPGRFSGRQFSNSRSEMNVSTLELGDSALYLCASSLSSQETQYFGPGTRLLVL.

This clone appeared a single time. The same CDR3 is also encoded by other DNA sequences in this sample. The chain couples TRBV5-1 to TRBJ1-4; D not certain. V was pared by 0 bases and J by 0 bases, with 6 bases between. The germline gives CDR1 SGHRS, CDR2 YFSETQ. This CDR3 has 15 amino acids. The DNA of the CDR3 is TGCGCCAGCAGCTTGGGTAGTGCAACTAATGAAAAACTGTTTTTT. This translates into CASSLGSATNEKLFF.

To note about this clone: This CDR3 is missing its conserved last phenylalanine or tryptophan, likely due to a read error. The DNA is omitted, as the CDR3 cannot be located on it reliably, and the CDR3 follows TCRdb's listing. This chain uses TRBV2 with TRBJ1-1. The CDR3 has 9 residues if both end residues are counted. Per the germline V gene, CDR1 is SNHLY and CDR2 is FYNNEI. The CDR3 reads CASRGPPRI.

This clone was seen a single time. This chain links TRBV28 with TRBJ1-5; 7 bases line up with TRBD1. The CDR3 is 16 amino acids. The junction had 8 bases not matched to a gene; V was cut back by 2 bases and J by 4 bases. Per germline, CDR1 MDHEN and CDR2 SYDVKM. DNA for the CDR3: TGTGCCAGCAGTTTAGGCCCGGGACAGTCTAATCAGCCCCAGCATTTT. This encodes CASSLGPGQSNQPQHF.

The chain recombines TRBV7-8 with TRBJ2-3; D is unresolved. V was trimmed by 6 bases and J by 1 base, leaving 8 bases between them. The CDR3 extends over 13 amino acids. Germline V gene sequence: CDR1 SGHVS, CDR2 FQNEAQ. CDR3 in amino acids: CASRYLGTDTQYF. The DNA of the CDR3 is TGTGCCAGCAGGTACCTTGGCACAGATACGCAGTATTTT.

This sequence joins TRBV5-6 and TRBJ2-2; 8 bases are a match to TRBD2. Germline V gene sequence: CDR1 SGHDT, CDR2 YYEEEE. This CDR3 is built from 14 residues. V lost 0 bases, J lost 7 bases, and 2 bases stayed unmatched. The CDR3 nucleotides read TGTGCCAGCAGCTTGGGGCTAGCGGGCGGGGAGCTGTTTTTT. Protein product: CASSLGLAGGELFF.

This chain connects TRBV7-2 to TRBJ1-5; D unclear. This CDR3 region has 17 residues. The V end was cut by 5 bases, the J end by 0 bases, with 17 bases between. Germline V gene sequence: CDR1 SGHTA, CDR2 FQGNSA. The CDR3 here is CASSPGSRTYSNQPQHF. DNA for the CDR3: TGTGCCAGCAGCCCGGGCAGCCGAACCTATAGCAATCAGCCCCAGCATTTT.

V is TRBV7-9 and J is TRBJ1-3; D remains ambiguous. Looked up from germline, CDR1 is SEHNR and CDR2 is FQNEAQ (reference sequence). This CDR3 has 15 amino acids. V lost 8 bases and J lost 0, with 14 bases in between. Written as DNA, the CDR3 is TGTGCCAGCGATTCGCGACTCTTCTCTGGAAACACCATATATTTT. It codes for CASDSRLFSGNTIYF.

The V call is TRBV6-6, the J call TRBJ2-7; D might be TRBD1 (5 bases). Trimming cost V 2 bases and J 3 bases, with 14 bases left between them. The CDR3 extends over 15 amino acids. The germline gives CDR1 MNHNY, CDR2 SVGAGI (reference sequence). The CDR3 sequence is CASSYEEDSFYEQYF. As DNA, the CDR3 is TGTGCCAGCAGTTACGAAGAAGACAGTTTCTACGAGCAGTACTTC.

The chain employs TRBV4-1 and TRBJ1-1, with D possibly being TRBD1 (5 bases). Trimming shortened V by 0 bases and J by 1 base, and 6 bases separated the two germline ends. In germline, CDR1 is MGHRA, CDR2 YSYEKL. The CDR3 extends over 14 amino acids. The CDR3 spells CASSQEGENTEAFF. In DNA form, the CDR3 reads TGCGCCAGCAGCCAAGAGGGGGAGAACACTGAAGCTTTCTTT.

V and J are TRBV7-2 and TRBJ1-5; D ambiguous. This CDR3 spans 14 amino acids. V was clipped by 1 base and J by 3 bases, with 7 bases between them. From germline, CDR1 is SGHTA and CDR2 FQGNSA. The chain's CDR3 is CASSLGVHNQPQHF. Here the CDR3 DNA reads TGTGCCAGCAGCTTAGGGGTCCACAATCAGCCCCAGCATTTT.

V and J are TRBV28 and TRBJ1-5, with a possible D match to TRBD1 (6 bases). V lost 9 bases to trimming and J lost 7 bases, with 13 bases between them. CDR1 and CDR2 from the germline V gene are MDHEN and SYDVKM. This CDR3 is built from 12 residues. The CDR3 protein is CASSVGGQPQHF. The DNA for the CDR3 is TGTGCCAGTTCTGTAGGGGGACAGCCCCAGCATTTT.